The 27 T cell receptor beta chains reported below all come from one sample, sequenced in a study of Ad26.COV2.S vaccination and SARS-CoV-2 variants. As to treatment: about 20 received Ad26.COV2.S at low or high dose, single or two shots; about 5 received placebo; per-sample allocation not given. Specimens were obtained on day 63 following the first vaccine or placebo injection. Method: immunoSEQ multiplex PCR; TCRdb's copy keeps in-frame clones and lacks some. Here the sample spans over 400,000 clones, roughly 90% being singletons. The specimen comprised peripheral blood, sampled in a trial of Ad26.COV2.S vaccine versus placebo. These receptors were obtained from a person between 18 and 59 years old who received the Ad26.COV2.S COVID-19 vaccine or a placebo.

This chain joins TRBV28 and TRBJ2-7, with D unclear. This CDR3 contains 12 residues. Germline CDR1 MDHEN, CDR2 SYDVKM. V shed 2 bases and J shed 3 bases, with 5 bases lying between them. CDR3 DNA: TGTGCCAGCAGTTTAGACCACTACGAGCAGTACTTC. This gives the protein CASSLDHYEQYF. The whole variable domain, remainder taken from reference TRBV28 and TRBJ2-7, is DVKVTQSSRYLVKRTGEKVFLECVQDMDHENMFWYRQDPGLGLRLIYFSYDVKMKEKGDIPEGYSVSREKKERFSLILESASTNQTSMYLCASSLDHYEQYFGPGTRLTVT.

The CDR3 loop reads CASRDREYNEQFF. CDR3 DNA: TGTGCCAGCAGGGACAGGGAATACAATGAGCAGTTCTTC. The chain recombines TRBV6-6 with TRBJ2-1; 8 bases are shared with TRBD1. Germline CDR1 MNHNY, CDR2 SVGAGI (reference sequence). The CDR3 length is 13 residues. J gave up 4 bases and V 6 bases, and 2 bases lay outside the gene matches.

V and J are TRBV7-9 and TRBJ2-7, with 7 bases lining up with TRBD2. J gave up 3 bases and V 5 bases, and 1 base lay outside the gene matches. The CDR3 runs 12 residues. Germline-derived CDR1 and CDR2 are SEHNR and FQNEAQ (reference sequence). Here the CDR3 reads CASSTGGYEQYF. As DNA, the CDR3 is TGTGCCAGCAGCACGGGGGGCTACGAGCAGTACTTC. The full variable domain, completed using reference TRBV7-9 and TRBJ2-7, is DTGVSQNPRHKITKRGQNVTFRCDPISEHNRLYWYRQTLGQGPEFLTYFQNEAQLEKSRLLSDRFSAERPKGSFSTLEIQRTEQGDSAMYLCASSTGGYEQYFGPGTRLTVT.

V and J are TRBV7-9 and TRBJ2-3; 9 nucleotides agree with TRBD1. This CDR3 comprises 17 residues. Germline CDR1 reads SEHNR; CDR2 reads FQNEAQ (reference sequence). V trimming: 5 bases; J trimming: 2 bases; junction bases outside the gene matches: 11. The CDR3 is CASSPRSTGGTTDTQYF. DNA for the CDR3: TGTGCCAGCAGCCCACGGTCGACAGGGGGAACCACAGATACGCAGTATTTT.

This rearrangement joins TRBV29-1 to TRBJ2-1, with 10 bases matching TRBD2. V shed 6 bases, J shed 7 bases, and the junction held 12 bases outside the gene matches. The germline CDR1 and CDR2 sequences are SQVTM and ANQGSEA. The CDR3 spans 15 residues. DNA of the CDR3: TGCAGCGTCCACAGAGCGGGGGGGCTAGTAAATGAGCAGTTCTTC. Its protein is CSVHRAGGLVNEQFF.

This chain joins TRBV19 and TRBJ1-3, with 7 bases that match TRBD1. This CDR3 comprises 14 residues. V lost 6 bases, J lost 4 bases, and 6 bases stayed unmatched. Germline values: CDR1 LNHDA, CDR2 SQIVND (reference sequence). DNA of the CDR3: TGTGCCAGTAGCATCGGGACAGTAGGAAACACCATATATTTT. This gives the protein CASSIGTVGNTIYF.

The V call is TRBV10-3, the J call TRBJ2-3; D unclear. The germline V gene has CDR1 ENHRY and CDR2 SYGVKD. Trimming shortened V by 10 bases and J by 3 bases, and 11 bases separated the two germline ends. The CDR3 contains 12 residues. The CDR3 here is CATEHVTDTQYF. CDR3 in DNA: TGTGCCACCGAGCATGTTACAGATACGCAGTATTTT.

This chain links TRBV6-6 with TRBJ2-7; possible D gene TRBD2, 7 bases. CDR1 is MNHNY and CDR2 is SVGAGI in the germline V gene (reference sequence). The V and J ends lost 6 bases and 4 bases respectively, with 13 bases between them. The CDR3 contains 13 residues. The CDR3 DNA follows: TGTGCCAGCAGCCGGGGGGCCGGATACGAGCAGTACTTC. This translates into CASSRGAGYEQYF.

A few counts support this clone. The chain carries TRBV6-5 and TRBJ2-7; D is unclear. V lost 6 bases and J lost 3, with 6 bases in between. The CDR3 is made up of 11 amino acids. The germline CDR1 and CDR2 sequences are MNHEY and SVGAGI. CDR3: CASRANYEQYF. Here the CDR3 DNA reads TGTGCCAGCAGGGCCAACTACGAGCAGTACTTC.

This clone was found a few times. V is TRBV4-1 and J is TRBJ1-5; unclear D gene. Deletions cut 1 base from V and 2 bases from J, with 15 bases between. The germline gives CDR1 MGHRA, CDR2 YSYEKL. CDR3 length: 17 amino acids. The CDR3 nucleotides are TGCGCCAGCAGCCAAGTGGAGATCATTAGGGGCAATCAGCCCCAGCATTTT. Residues: CASSQVEIIRGNQPQHF.

The chain couples TRBV7-2 to TRBJ2-3; TRBD2 is a possible D gene (5 bases). V gave up 1 base and J gave up 1 base, with 9 bases separating them. CDR3 size: 15 residues. Germline V gives CDR1 SGHTA, CDR2 FQGNSA. The CDR3 here is CASSLEGARTDTQYF. The DNA of the CDR3 is TGTGCCAGCAGCTTAGAGGGAGCCCGCACAGATACGCAGTATTTT.

This sequence joins TRBV9 and TRBJ2-2; D unclear. The CDR3 runs 12 residues. V dropped 0 bases and J dropped 9 bases, with 6 bases sitting between them. Germline V gene sequence: CDR1 SGDLS, CDR2 YYNGEE. In DNA, the CDR3 is TGTGCCAGCAGCGTAGATTTCAGGGAGCTGTTTTTT. Protein sequence: CASSVDFRELFF.

The chain links TRBV5-1 to TRBJ1-2; 8 bases are shared with TRBD1. V was clipped by 5 bases and J by 2 bases; unmatched bases: 5. This CDR3 has 14 residues. In germline, CDR1 is SGHRS, CDR2 YFSETQ. The chain's CDR3 is CASSSGTGNYGYTF. CDR3 nucleotide sequence: TGCGCCAGCAGTTCCGGGACAGGAAACTATGGCTACACCTTC.

The V call is TRBV5-1, the J call TRBJ1-5; TRBD1 agrees at 9 bases. Germline assignment: CDR1 SGHRS and CDR2 YFSETQ. The CDR3 contains 16 residues. V shed 4 bases, J shed 1 base, and the junction held 6 bases outside the gene matches. CDR3 residues: CASSPGTGNSNQPQHF. The CDR3 coding sequence is TGCGCCAGCAGCCCCGGGACAGGGAACAGCAATCAGCCCCAGCATTTT.

The V call is TRBV7-2, the J call TRBJ2-4; D unresolved. In germline, CDR1 is SGHTA, CDR2 FQGNSA. The V end lost 5 bases, the J end lost 7 bases, and 6 bases lay between the germline ends. The CDR3 has 11 residues. The CDR3 nucleotides are TGTGCCAGCAGCCTCGATAACATTCAGTACTTC. Its protein product is CASSLDNIQYF.

The chain has TRBV27 and TRBJ1-6; possibly TRBD1 for D (5 bases). The V gene's germline CDR1 is MNHEY and CDR2 SMNVEV (reference sequence). V lost 8 bases and J lost 7, with 18 bases in between. The CDR3 has 15 residues. The CDR3 spells CASGYLGQLNSPLHF. CDR3 bases: TGTGCCAGCGGGTATCTGGGGCAGTTAAATTCACCCCTCCACTTT.

This clone was picked up one time. The chain is built from TRBV21-1 and TRBJ2-2; the DNA was not used to check the table's D call, TRBD2. TRBV21-1 is shown as a pseudogene. The CDR3 consists of 16 residues. This chain's CDR3 is CASSKEADSNTGELFF. The CDR3 DNA sequence: TGTGCCAGCAGCAAAGAGGCAGACTCGAACACCGGGGAGCTGTTTTTT.

The rearrangement links TRBV2 to TRBJ1-1, with TRBD1 identical over 9 bases. V was clipped by 10 bases and J by 1 base; unmatched bases: 7. Per germline, CDR1 SNHLY and CDR2 FYNNEI. The CDR3 runs to 14 residues. The CDR3 nucleotides are TGTGCCACCCTACAGGGGGCACAGAACACTGAAGCTTTCTTT. As protein: CATLQGAQNTEAFF.

V gene TRBV4-1 combines with J gene TRBJ2-7; no reliable D call. This CDR3 is 13 amino acids long. The V end lost 5 bases, the J end lost 3 bases, and 11 bases lay between the germline ends. Germline V gene data show CDR1 as MGHRA and CDR2 as YSYEKL. The CDR3 DNA sequence: TGCGCCAGCAGCTTCGAGACCAACTACGAGCAGTACTTC. This sequence encodes CASSFETNYEQYF.

V usage is TRBV30 and J usage is TRBJ2-7, with unresolved D. The V and J ends lost 2 bases and 4 bases respectively, with 9 bases between them. The CDR3 runs to 12 residues. From germline, CDR1 is GTSNPN and CDR2 SVGIG (reference sequence). The CDR3 loop is CAWSTQRYEQYF. CDR3 in DNA: TGTGCCTGGAGTACACAGCGATACGAGCAGTACTTC.

The chain joins TRBV15 to TRBJ2-5; tentatively, D is TRBD1 (5 bases). CDR1 is LNHNV and CDR2 is YYDKDF in the germline V gene (reference sequence). The length of the CDR3 is 11 residues. V dropped 9 bases and J dropped 5 bases, with 10 bases sitting between them. The CDR3 sequence is CATRKGETQYF. The DNA of the CDR3 is TGTGCCACAAGAAAGGGGGAGACCCAGTACTTC.

The V call is TRBV5-1, the J call TRBJ1-3; D remains unclear. Germline CDR1 SGHRS, CDR2 YFSETQ. V was shortened by 1 base and J by 2 bases, with 10 bases between the two germline ends. The length of the CDR3 is 15 residues. CDR3 DNA sequence: TGCGCCAGCAGCTTGTCCGGTTTCACTGGAAACACCATATATTTT. It is translated as CASSLSGFTGNTIYF.

This sequence joins TRBV7-2 and TRBJ1-3, with TRBD1 matching over 7 bases. This CDR3 spans 17 amino acids. The V segment lost 5 bases and the J segment 3 bases; nucleotides outside the gene matches: 13. CDR1 SGHTA and CDR2 FQGNSA come from the germline V gene. The CDR3 loop is CASSVRATGTFGNTIYF. CDR3 coding DNA: TGTGCCAGCAGCGTAAGGGCGACAGGGACTTTTGGAAACACCATATATTTT.

V and J are TRBV3-1 (or the pseudogene TRBV3-2) and TRBJ2-1; 8 positions match TRBD2. Per germline, CDR1 LGHDT and CDR2 YNNKEL (reference sequence). The CDR3 contains 13 residues. CDR3 loop: CAVGVAGNREQFF. CDR3 in DNA: TGTGCAGTCGGAGTAGCGGGGAACCGCGAGCAGTTCTTC.

The V gene is TRBV18, the J gene TRBJ1-3; no clear D gene. The CDR3 consists of 13 residues. V was trimmed by 5 bases and J by 4 bases, leaving 9 bases between them. Germline V gene sequence: CDR1 KGHSH, CDR2 LQKENI. CDR3 region: CASSDGPGNTIYF. CDR3 coding DNA: TGTGCCAGCTCAGACGGCCCGGGAAACACCATATATTTT.

The chain is built from TRBV3-1 (or the pseudogene TRBV3-2) and TRBJ2-7; D is undetermined. CDR1 is LGHDT, CDR2 YNNKEL, per germline (reference sequence). The CDR3 runs 13 residues. The V and J ends lost 1 base and 7 bases respectively, with 11 bases between them. As DNA, the CDR3 is TGTGCCAGCAGCCAAGGCTTGCGGCGGGAGCAGTACTTC. Protein product: CASSQGLRREQYF.

CDR3: CASSMGDKTYEQYF. In DNA form, the CDR3 reads TGTGCCAGTAGTATGGGGGACAAGACCTACGAGCAGTACTTC. This chain connects TRBV19 to TRBJ2-7, with D perhaps matching TRBD1 (6 bases). Germline CDR1 is LNHDA and CDR2 is SQIVND (reference sequence). The V gene lost 3 bases and the J gene lost 2 bases, with 11 bases spanning the gap. The CDR3 covers 14 residues.